This T cell receptor beta chain originates from a study of T cells in Graves' hyperthyroidism and ophthalmopathy. Overall study results and limits: By a 13 V-J model, ophthalmopathy was set apart from stable hyperthyroidism.

This CDR3 is built from 15 residues. Germline V gives CDR1 KGHDR, CDR2 SFDVKD. Trimming took 3 bases from V and 2 from J; bases not matched to a gene: 3. Patients showing uncontrolled infection, other autoimmune disease, pregnancy or lactation were ineligible. Amplification yielded TCR beta CDR3 regions, with RNA transcripts as the source. The HTBI primer set served for first-round RT-PCR of the TCR CDR3. TCRdb analysed the multiplex PCR reads with MiXCR anew, one entry per CDR3 protein. The sample consists of a few hundred thousand distinct CDR3 sequences, 46% of them appearing once. The sample holds many counts of this clonotype. Its antigen is as yet unknown.

The gene calls are TRBV24-1 and TRBJ1-5; 7 nucleotides align to TRBD1. The receptor was derived from a woman between 18 and 29 years old with Graves' hyperthyroidism. What was sequenced was peripheral blood or thyroid tissue (not recorded which). The CDR3 loop is CATSDPGQGNQPQHF. Here the CDR3 DNA reads TGTGCCACCAGTGATCCCGGACAGGGCAATCAGCCCCAGCATTTT.